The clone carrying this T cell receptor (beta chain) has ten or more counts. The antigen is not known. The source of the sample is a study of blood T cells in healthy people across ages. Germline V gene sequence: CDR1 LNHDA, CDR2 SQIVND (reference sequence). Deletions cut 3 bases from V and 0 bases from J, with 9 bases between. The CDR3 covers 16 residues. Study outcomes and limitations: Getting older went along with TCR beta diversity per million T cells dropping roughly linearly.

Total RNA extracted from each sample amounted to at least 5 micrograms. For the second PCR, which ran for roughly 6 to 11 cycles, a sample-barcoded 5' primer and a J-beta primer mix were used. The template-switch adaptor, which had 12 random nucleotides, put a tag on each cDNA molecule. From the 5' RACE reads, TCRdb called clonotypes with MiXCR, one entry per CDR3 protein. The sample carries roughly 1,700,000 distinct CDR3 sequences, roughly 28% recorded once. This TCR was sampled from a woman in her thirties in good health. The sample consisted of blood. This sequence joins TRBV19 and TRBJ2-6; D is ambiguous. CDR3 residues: CASSIARSSGANVLTF. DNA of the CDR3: TGTGCCAGTAGTATTGCTCGGAGCTCTGGGGCCAACGTCCTGACTTTC. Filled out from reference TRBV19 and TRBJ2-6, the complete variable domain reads DGGITQSPKYLFRKEGQNVTLSCEQNLNHDAMYWYRQDPGQGLRLIYYSQIVNDFQKGDIAEGYSVSREKKESFPLTVTSAQKNPTAFYLCASSIARSSGANVLTFGAGSRLTVL.